This T cell receptor (beta chain) derives from a study of cytomegalovirus exposure and HLA in healthy donors. Study-wide points: Links to common viral pathogens appeared, in a later analysis, for several of the most significant clusters.

Germline CDR1 and CDR2: MDHEN and SYDVKM. V shed 6 bases, J shed 5 bases, and the junction held 5 bases outside the gene matches. CDR3 length: 14 residues. This PCR relied on a set of 60 Vbeta primers and 13 Jbeta primers. TCRdb's copy holds only in-frame clones and misses some; the assay was immunoSEQ multiplex PCR. This table has about 140,000 clones, about four fifths appearing once. A note on this clone: Its antigen is undetermined.

This TCR derives from a female donor in good health and CMV-seronegative. The sample was PBMCs. V and J are TRBV28 and TRBJ1-2, with TRBD1 matching over 11 bases. CDR3: CASSWTGGGYGYTF. CDR3 coding DNA: TGTGCCAGCAGCTGGACAGGGGGCGGATATGGCTACACCTTC.